The 7 T cell receptor beta chains in this list originate from one sample, sequenced in a study of identical twins. TCRdb recomputed calls from the 5' RACE reads with MiXCR, one row per CDR3 protein. The sample lists roughly 250,000 distinct CDR3 sequences; 7% were seen once. This sample also belongs to another study, concerning yellow fever vaccine responses in identical twins.

The sample was memory (CD45RO+) T cells sorted from blood. Receptor source: a woman aged 18-29 years in good health.

This clonotype was counted between two and nine times. The chain links TRBV27 to TRBJ2-7; 8 bases map to TRBD2. The J segment lost 7 bases and the V segment lost 0 bases, leaving 8 bases of the junction unmatched. This CDR3 has 15 amino acids. CDR1 MNHEY and CDR2 SMNVEV come from the germline V gene (reference sequence). CDR3 sequence (DNA): TGTGCCAGCAGTTTATCCTCAGCGGGGGCGGGGGAGCAGTACGTC. Protein sequence: CASSLSSAGAGEQYV.

The V call is TRBV20-1, the J call TRBJ2-6; a weak D match, TRBD1 (6 bases). CDR3 length: 15 amino acids. V was pared by 3 bases and J by 2 bases, with 11 bases between. Germline V gene lookup returns CDR1 DFQATT and CDR2 SNEGSKA (reference sequence). CDR3 in amino acids: CSARRDIAGANVLTF. Here the CDR3 DNA reads TGCAGTGCTAGGAGGGACATTGCTGGGGCCAACGTCCTGACTTTC.

A few counts support this clonotype. The chain has TRBV10-3 and TRBJ2-7, with 14 nucleotides matching TRBD2. CDR1 and CDR2 from the germline V gene are ENHRY and SYGVKD. CDR3 length equals 15 residues. The J segment lost 3 bases and the V segment lost 4 bases, leaving 2 bases of the junction unmatched. The CDR3 loop is CAISGGTSGSYEQYF. The CDR3 DNA reads as TGTGCCATCAGTGGGGGGACTAGCGGGAGCTACGAGCAGTACTTC.

Ten or more counts support this clonotype. The chain couples TRBV7-2 to TRBJ1-1, with TRBD1 as a possible D gene (5 bases). The CDR3 extends over 12 amino acids. V was pared by 5 bases and J by 11 bases, with 15 bases between. CDR1 SGHTA and CDR2 FQGNSA come from the germline V gene. CDR3 sequence (DNA): TGTGCCAGCAGCCCCATGGGCAGGGCCGCTTTCTTT. Encoded protein: CASSPMGRAAFF.

In this sample, this clonotype turned up many times. V usage is TRBV7-8 and J usage is TRBJ2-1; 8 bases align to TRBD2. Germline CDR1 reads SGHVS; CDR2 reads FQNEAQ. The CDR3 length is 18 residues. Trimming removed 1 base from V and 4 bases from J; junction bases left unmatched: 12. The CDR3 DNA reads as TGTGCCAGCAGCTTAGTAGGGGCGGGAGGTACCACTTACAATGAGCAGTTCTTC. Protein sequence: CASSLVGAGGTTYNEQFF.

This clonotype was observed a handful of times. The chain uses TRBV20-1 and TRBJ2-3; 7 positions agree with TRBD2. The trim removed 1 base at V and 2 bases at J, leaving 12 bases unmatched. This CDR3 comprises 17 residues. Per the germline V gene, CDR1 is DFQATT and CDR2 is SNEGSKA (reference sequence). The CDR3 sequence: CSARVGGGLAVTDTQYF. CDR3 in DNA: TGCAGTGCTAGAGTTGGCGGTGGGCTAGCGGTCACAGATACGCAGTATTTT.

The chain is built from TRBV18 and TRBJ2-2; possibly TRBD1 for D (5 bases). Trimming removed 10 bases from V and 6 bases from J, with 15 bases in between. The CDR3 is made up of 13 amino acids. The germline V gene encodes CDR1 KGHSH and CDR2 LQKENI. The chain's CDR3 is CATLLPRAGELFF. The DNA for the CDR3 is TGTGCCACCTTACTACCCAGGGCCGGGGAGCTGTTTTTT. The full variable domain, with the rest looked up from reference TRBV18 and TRBJ2-2, is NAGVMQNPRHLVRRRGQEARLRCSPMKGHSHVYWYRQLPEEGLKFMVYLQKENIIDESGMPKERFSAEFPKEGPSILRIQQVVRGDSAAYFCATLLPRAGELFFGEGSRLTVL.